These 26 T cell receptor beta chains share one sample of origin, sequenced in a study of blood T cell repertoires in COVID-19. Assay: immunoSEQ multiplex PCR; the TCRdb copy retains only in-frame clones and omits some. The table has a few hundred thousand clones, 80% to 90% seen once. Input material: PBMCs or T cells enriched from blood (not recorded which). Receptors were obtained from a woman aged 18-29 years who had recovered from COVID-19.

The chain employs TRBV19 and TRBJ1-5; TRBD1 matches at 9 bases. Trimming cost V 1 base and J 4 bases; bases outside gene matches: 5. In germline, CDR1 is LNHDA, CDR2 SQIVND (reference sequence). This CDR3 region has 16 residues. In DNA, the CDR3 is TGTGCCAGTAGTATAGCGGGACAGGGCCGGAATCAGCCCCAGCATTTT. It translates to CASSIAGQGRNQPQHF.

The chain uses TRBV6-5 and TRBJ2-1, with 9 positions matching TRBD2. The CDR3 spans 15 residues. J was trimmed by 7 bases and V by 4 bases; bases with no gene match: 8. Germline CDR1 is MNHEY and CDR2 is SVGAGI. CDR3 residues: CASSFLAGVKNEQFF. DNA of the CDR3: TGTGCCAGCAGTTTCTTAGCGGGGGTGAAGAATGAGCAGTTCTTC.

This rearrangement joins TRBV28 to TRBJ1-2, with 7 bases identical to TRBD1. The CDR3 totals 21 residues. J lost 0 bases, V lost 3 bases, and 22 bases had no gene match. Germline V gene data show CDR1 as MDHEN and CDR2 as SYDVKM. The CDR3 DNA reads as TGTGCCAGCAGTTTTGTAAGGTCGGGTTCGACAGGGCCTCTTTCTAACTATGGCTACACCTTC. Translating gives CASSFVRSGSTGPLSNYGYTF.

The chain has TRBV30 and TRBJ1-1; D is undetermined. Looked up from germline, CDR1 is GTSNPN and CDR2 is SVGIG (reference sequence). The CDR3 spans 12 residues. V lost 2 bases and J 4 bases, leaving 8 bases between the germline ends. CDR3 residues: CAWSFGSTEAFF. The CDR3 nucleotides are TGTGCCTGGAGTTTCGGGTCCACTGAAGCTTTCTTT.

DNA for the CDR3: TGTGCCAGCAGTACCGGACAGGGAGTCCACGAGCAGTACTTC. Translation gives CASSTGQGVHEQYF. The rearrangement joins TRBV27 to TRBJ2-7, with 8 bases identical to TRBD1. Germline V lookup: CDR1 MNHEY, CDR2 SMNVEV (reference sequence). V dropped 5 bases and J dropped 5; count of bases not matched to a gene: 8. CDR3 size: 14 residues.

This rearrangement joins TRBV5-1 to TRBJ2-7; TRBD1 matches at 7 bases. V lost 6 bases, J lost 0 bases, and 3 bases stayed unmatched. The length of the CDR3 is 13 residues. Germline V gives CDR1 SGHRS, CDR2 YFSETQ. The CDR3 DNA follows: TGCGCCAGCATGGACAGGAGCTCCTACGAGCAGTACTTC. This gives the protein CASMDRSSYEQYF.

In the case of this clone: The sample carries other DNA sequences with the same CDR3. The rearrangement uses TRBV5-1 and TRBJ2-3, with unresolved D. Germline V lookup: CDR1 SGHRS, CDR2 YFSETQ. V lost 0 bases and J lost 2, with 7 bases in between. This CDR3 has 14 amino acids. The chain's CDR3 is CASSLGPVTDTQYF. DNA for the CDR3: TGCGCCAGCAGCTTGGGCCCAGTCACAGATACGCAGTATTTT.

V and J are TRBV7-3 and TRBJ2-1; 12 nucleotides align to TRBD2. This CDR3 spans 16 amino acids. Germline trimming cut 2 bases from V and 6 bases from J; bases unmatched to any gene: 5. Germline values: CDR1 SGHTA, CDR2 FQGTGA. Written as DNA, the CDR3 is TGTGCCAGCAGCTTAGGGGGACTAGCGGGTTTCAATGAGCAGTTCTTC. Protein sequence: CASSLGGLAGFNEQFF.

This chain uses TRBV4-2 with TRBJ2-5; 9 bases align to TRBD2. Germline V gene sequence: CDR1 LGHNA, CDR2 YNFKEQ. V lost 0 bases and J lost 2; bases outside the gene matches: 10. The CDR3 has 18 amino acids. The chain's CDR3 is CASSQDRDSGGPQETQYF. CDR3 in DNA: TGTGCCAGCAGCCAAGATCGGGATAGCGGGGGCCCACAAGAGACCCAGTACTTC.

The CDR3 region is CASRGQLNTGELFF. In DNA, the CDR3 is TGTGCCAGCCGAGGACAGCTTAACACCGGGGAGCTGTTTTTT. The chain employs TRBV6-5 and TRBJ2-2; the D gene is possibly TRBD1 (6 bases). Germline V gene lookup returns CDR1 MNHEY and CDR2 SVGAGI. V shed 8 bases and J shed 2 bases, with 12 bases lying between them. The CDR3 extends over 14 amino acids.

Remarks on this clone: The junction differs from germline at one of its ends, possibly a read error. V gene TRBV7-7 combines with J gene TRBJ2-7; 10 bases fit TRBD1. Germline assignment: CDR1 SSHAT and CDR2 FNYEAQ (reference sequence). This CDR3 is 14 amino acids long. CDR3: CASSLGQGAYEQYF. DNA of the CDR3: TGTGCTAGCAGCTTAGGACAGGGGGCCTACGAGCAGTACTTC.

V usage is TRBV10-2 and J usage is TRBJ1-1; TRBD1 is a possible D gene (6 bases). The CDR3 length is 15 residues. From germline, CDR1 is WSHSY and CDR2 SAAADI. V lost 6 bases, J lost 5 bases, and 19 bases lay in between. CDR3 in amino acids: CASSSPGHPRTEAFF. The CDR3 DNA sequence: TGCGCCAGCAGCTCCCCGGGACACCCGAGGACTGAAGCTTTCTTT.

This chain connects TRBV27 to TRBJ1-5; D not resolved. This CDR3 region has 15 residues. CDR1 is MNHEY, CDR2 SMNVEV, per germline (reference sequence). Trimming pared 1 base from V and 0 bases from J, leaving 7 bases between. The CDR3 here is CASSLLARSNQPQHF. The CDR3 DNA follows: TGTGCCAGCAGTTTATTGGCTCGTAGCAATCAGCCCCAGCATTTT.

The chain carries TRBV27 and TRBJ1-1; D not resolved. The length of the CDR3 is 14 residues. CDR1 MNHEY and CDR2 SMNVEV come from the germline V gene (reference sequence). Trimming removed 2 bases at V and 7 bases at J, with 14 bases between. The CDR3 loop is CASSLSANGGEAFF. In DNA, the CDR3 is TGTGCCAGCAGTTTAAGTGCTAATGGTGGTGAAGCTTTCTTT.

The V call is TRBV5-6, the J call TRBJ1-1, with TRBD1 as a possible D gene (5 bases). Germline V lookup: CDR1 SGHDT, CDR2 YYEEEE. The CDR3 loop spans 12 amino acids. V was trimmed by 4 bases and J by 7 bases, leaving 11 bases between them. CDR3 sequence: CASSDGTDEAFF. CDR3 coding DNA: TGTGCCAGCAGCGACGGGACTGATGAAGCTTTCTTT.

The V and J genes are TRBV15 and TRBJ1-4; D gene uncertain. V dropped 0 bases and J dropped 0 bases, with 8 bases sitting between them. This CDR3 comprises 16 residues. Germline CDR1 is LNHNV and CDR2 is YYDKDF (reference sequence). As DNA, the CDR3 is TGTGCCACCAGCAGAGATCGCACAGCAACTAATGAAAAACTGTTTTTT. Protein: CATSRDRTATNEKLFF.

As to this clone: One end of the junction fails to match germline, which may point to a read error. The DNA of the CDR3 is TGTGCTAGCAGCCAGGGACTAGCGGGACAAGAGACCCAGTACTTC. Translated: CASSQGLAGQETQYF. The rearrangement joins TRBV7-7 to TRBJ2-5; 13 bases fit TRBD2. The germline V gene has CDR1 SSHAT and CDR2 FNYEAQ (reference sequence). This CDR3 has 15 amino acids.

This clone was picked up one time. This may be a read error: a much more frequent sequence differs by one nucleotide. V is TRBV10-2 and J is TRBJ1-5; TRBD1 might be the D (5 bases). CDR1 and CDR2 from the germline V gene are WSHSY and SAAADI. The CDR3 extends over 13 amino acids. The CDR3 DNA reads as TGCGCCCGCAGTCCGGGGGGGGGTCAGCCCCAGCATTTT. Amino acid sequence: CARSPGGGQPQHF.

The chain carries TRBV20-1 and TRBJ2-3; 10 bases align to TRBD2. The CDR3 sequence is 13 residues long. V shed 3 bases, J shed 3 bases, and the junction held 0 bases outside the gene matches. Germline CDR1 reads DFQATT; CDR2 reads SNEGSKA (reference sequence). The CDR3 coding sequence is TGCAGTGCTAGTAGCGGGGGGACAGATACGCAGTATTTT. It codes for CSASSGGTDTQYF.

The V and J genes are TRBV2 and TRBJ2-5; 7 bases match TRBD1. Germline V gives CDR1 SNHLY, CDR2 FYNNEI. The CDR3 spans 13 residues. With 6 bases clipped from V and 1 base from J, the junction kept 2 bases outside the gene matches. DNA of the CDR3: TGTGCCAGCAGCGGGGACAGCCAAGAGACCCAGTACTTC. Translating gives CASSGDSQETQYF.

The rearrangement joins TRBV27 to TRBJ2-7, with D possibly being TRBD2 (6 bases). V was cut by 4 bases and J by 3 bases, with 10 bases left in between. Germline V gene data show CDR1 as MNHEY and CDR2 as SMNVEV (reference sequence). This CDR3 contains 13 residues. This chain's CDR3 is CASSSSGGYEQYF. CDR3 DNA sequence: TGTGCCAGCAGTTCCTCCGGGGGCTACGAGCAGTACTTC.

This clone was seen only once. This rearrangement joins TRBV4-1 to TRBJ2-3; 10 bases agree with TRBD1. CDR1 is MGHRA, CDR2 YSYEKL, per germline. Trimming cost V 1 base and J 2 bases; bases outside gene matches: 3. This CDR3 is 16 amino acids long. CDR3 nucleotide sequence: TGCGCCAGCAGCCAAGTAGGGACAGGGGACACAGATACGCAGTATTTT. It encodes CASSQVGTGDTDTQYF.

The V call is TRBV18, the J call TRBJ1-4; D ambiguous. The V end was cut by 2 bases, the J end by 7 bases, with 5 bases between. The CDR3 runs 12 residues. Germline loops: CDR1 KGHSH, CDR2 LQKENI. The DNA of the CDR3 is TGTGCCAGCTCACCAGACATTGAAAAACTGTTTTTT. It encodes CASSPDIEKLFF. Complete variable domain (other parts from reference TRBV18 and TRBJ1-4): NAGVMQNPRHLVRRRGQEARLRCSPMKGHSHVYWYRQLPEEGLKFMVYLQKENIIDESGMPKERFSAEFPKEGPSILRIQQVVRGDSAAYFCASSPDIEKLFFGSGTQLSVL.

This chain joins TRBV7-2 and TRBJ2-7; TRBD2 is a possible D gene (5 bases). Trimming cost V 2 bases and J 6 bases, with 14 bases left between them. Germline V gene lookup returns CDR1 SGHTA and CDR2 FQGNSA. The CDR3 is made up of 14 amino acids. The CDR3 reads CASSLNLVSAEQYF. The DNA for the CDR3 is TGTGCCAGCAGCTTAAACCTTGTTAGCGCCGAGCAGTACTTC.

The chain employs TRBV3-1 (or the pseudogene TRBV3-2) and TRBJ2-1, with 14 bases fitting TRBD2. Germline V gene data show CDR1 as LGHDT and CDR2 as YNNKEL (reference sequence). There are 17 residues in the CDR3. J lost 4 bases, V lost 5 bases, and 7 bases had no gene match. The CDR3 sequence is CASSVRRTSGGYNEQFF. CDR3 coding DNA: TGTGCCAGCAGCGTCCGCCGGACTAGCGGGGGGTACAATGAGCAGTTCTTC.

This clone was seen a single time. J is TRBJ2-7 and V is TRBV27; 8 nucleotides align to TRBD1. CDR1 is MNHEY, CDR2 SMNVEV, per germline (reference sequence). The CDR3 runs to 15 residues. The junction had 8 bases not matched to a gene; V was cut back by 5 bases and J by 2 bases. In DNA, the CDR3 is TGTGCCAGCAGTCTCGGGACAGGTGAGGCCTACGAGCAGTACTTC. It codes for CASSLGTGEAYEQYF.